The present T cell receptor (beta chain) was sequenced within a study of cytomegalovirus exposure and HLA in healthy donors. Study-level information: Inside one of the first data releases sat 80 million to 95 million unique TCRs taken from HLA-typed donors.

The germline gives CDR1 SGDLS, CDR2 YYNGEE. With V trimmed by 4 bases and J by 4 bases, 12 bases remained unmatched. The CDR3 has 19 amino acids. Primers included in the PCR were 60 Vbeta and 13 Jbeta primers. Data came from immunoSEQ multiplex PCR; TCRdb stores just in-frame clones and leaves some out. This table has around 150,000 clones, 80% to 90% appearing once. Overall study results and limits: Later on, an analysis found that several of the most significant clusters appeared to be linked to common viral pathogens, which included parvovirus B19. Several V segments, TRBV6-2 and TRBV6-3 among them, could not be told apart and were dropped.

To note about this clone: The antigen is undetermined.

This chain joins TRBV9 and TRBJ2-1; 15 positions match TRBD2. This sequence was found in a young woman in good health and CMV-seropositive. The source material was PBMCs. The CDR3 sequence is CASSLRTSGGDHLYNEQFF. CDR3 bases: TGTGCCAGCAGCCTGCGGACTAGCGGGGGGGACCACTTATACAATGAGCAGTTCTTC. Full variable domain (remainder filled in from reference TRBV9 and TRBJ2-1): DSGVTQTPKHLITATGQRVTLRCSPRSGDLSVYWYQQSLDQGLQFLIQYYNGEERAKGNILERFSAQQFPDLHSELNLSSLELGDSALYFCASSLRTSGGDHLYNEQFFGPGTRLTVL.